One and the same sample provided the 26 T cell receptor beta chains below, sequenced in a study of beta chain features in type 1 diabetes. Sequenced material consisted of expressed TCRB transcripts (all of the isolated RNA was reverse transcribed). The data were produced by immunoSEQ multiplex PCR, yet TCRdb's version contains in-frame clones alone and is incomplete. The profile shows a few hundred thousand clones, approximately 11% of them singletons. The material sequenced was naive CD4+ T cells from blood. The receptors were sampled from a woman in her twenties or thirties in good health.

This chain uses TRBV7-9 with TRBJ2-1; weak D call: TRBD2 (5 bases). Trimming left V 5 bases short and J 1 base short, with 9 bases between. Germline V gene sequence: CDR1 SEHNR, CDR2 FQNEAQ (reference sequence). The CDR3 runs 14 residues. CDR3 sequence reads: CASSPRGSYNEQFF. For the CDR3, the DNA is TGTGCCAGCAGCCCCAGAGGGTCCTACAATGAGCAGTTCTTC.

This clone has a handful of counts. The chain is built from TRBV5-4 and TRBJ2-4; 7 bases fit TRBD1. CDR1 and CDR2 from the germline V gene are SGHNT and YYREEE (reference sequence). The CDR3 totals 14 residues. V trimming: 4 bases; J trimming: 7 bases; junction bases outside the gene matches: 8. The CDR3 region is CASSPGTAGNIQYF. The DNA for the CDR3 is TGTGCCAGCAGCCCGGGGACAGCTGGGAACATTCAGTACTTC.

This clone was detected a few times. V and J are TRBV7-3 and TRBJ2-5, with 10 bases fitting TRBD1. CDR3 size: 16 residues. Germline V CDR1 and CDR2: SGHTA, FQGTGA. J was trimmed by 6 bases and V by 4 bases; bases with no gene match: 11. The CDR3 spells CASSSFAGTGAQTQYF. The CDR3 region has the DNA TGTGCCAGCAGCTCCTTCGCCGGGACAGGGGCTCAGACCCAGTACTTC.

The chain links TRBV4-1 to TRBJ2-5, with D perhaps TRBD2 (5 bases). The V gene lost 2 bases and the J gene lost 1 base, with 11 bases spanning the gap. The CDR3 totals 15 residues. Germline V lookup: CDR1 MGHRA, CDR2 YSYEKL. The DNA of the CDR3 is TGCGCCAGCAGCCAAAGAGCGGTCTCCCAAGAGACCCAGTACTTC. As protein: CASSQRAVSQETQYF.

The rearrangement joins TRBV4-3 to TRBJ2-7, with TRBD2 matching 12 bases. CDR3 size: 17 residues. The V gene end was trimmed by 0 bases and the J gene end by 3 bases; junction bases not matched to a gene: 6. Germline V gene sequence: CDR1 LGHNA, CDR2 YSLEER. DNA of the CDR3: TGCGCCAGCAGCCAAGATAGACTAGCGGGAGACTACTACGAGCAGTACTTC. As protein: CASSQDRLAGDYYEQYF.

This clone was found a few times. The chain is built from TRBV5-4 and TRBJ2-7; 7 bases map to TRBD2. The germline V gene has CDR1 SGHNT and CDR2 YYREEE (reference sequence). The V segment lost 2 bases and the J segment 2 bases; nucleotides outside the gene matches: 4. The CDR3 contains 14 residues. This chain's CDR3 is CASSFGGGTYEQYF. The CDR3 coding sequence is TGTGCCAGCAGCTTTGGCGGGGGAACCTACGAGCAGTACTTC.

This clone was picked up a small number of times. The chain recombines TRBV27 with TRBJ2-5, with TRBD1 matching over 7 bases. V lost 6 bases, J lost 1 base, and 2 bases stayed unmatched. Germline CDR1 MNHEY, CDR2 SMNVEV (reference sequence). This CDR3 is 13 amino acids long. As DNA, the CDR3 is TGTGCCAGCAGAAACAGGGGCCAAGAGACCCAGTACTTC. This translates into CASRNRGQETQYF.

The V and J genes are TRBV25-1 and TRBJ2-2, with 7 positions matching TRBD1. After removal of 2 bases from V and 5 bases from J, the junction contained 2 bases not matched to a gene. CDR3 length: 14 residues. The germline V gene encodes CDR1 MGHDK and CDR2 SYGVNS. This CDR3 is CASSEPGGTGELFF. CDR3 DNA sequence: TGTGCCAGCAGTGAACCAGGGGGTACCGGGGAGCTGTTTTTT.

This clone turned up a few times. The chain joins TRBV9 to TRBJ2-2; a possible D gene is TRBD2 (6 bases). Germline CDR1 SGDLS, CDR2 YYNGEE. V gave up 0 bases and J gave up 2 bases, with 11 bases separating them. The CDR3 length is 16 residues. The CDR3 loop is CASSVVGSGNTGELFF. The DNA of the CDR3 is TGTGCCAGCAGCGTAGTAGGTAGCGGCAACACCGGGGAGCTGTTTTTT.

Only a few counts were recorded for this clone. The rearrangement links TRBV5-1 to TRBJ1-1; D remains unclear. V shed 0 bases and J shed 8 bases, with 11 bases lying between them. The germline V gene has CDR1 SGHRS and CDR2 YFSETQ. CDR3 length equals 13 residues. CDR3 bases: TGCGCCAGCAGCTTGGTTCCAAGCCCAGAAGCTTTCTTT. Translation: CASSLVPSPEAFF.

The gene calls are TRBV6-5 and TRBJ1-1; D ambiguous. Germline lookup yields CDR1 MNHEY and CDR2 SVGAGI. CDR3 length: 12 amino acids. V dropped 5 bases and J dropped 9 bases, with 13 bases sitting between them. This chain's CDR3 is CASSPSGFKAFF. The CDR3 DNA follows: TGTGCCAGCAGTCCCTCGGGGTTTAAAGCTTTCTTT.

CDR3 sequence reads: CASRGSDRTYEQYF. The CDR3 coding sequence is TGTGCCAGCAGGGGGTCGGACAGGACCTACGAGCAGTACTTC. The chain carries TRBV2 and TRBJ2-7, with 7 bases matching TRBD1. The CDR3 consists of 14 residues. CDR1 is SNHLY, CDR2 FYNNEI, per germline. Trimming at V came to 6 bases and at J to 2 bases, leaving 7 bases not matched to a gene. Full variable domain (rest looked up from reference TRBV2 and TRBJ2-7): EPEVTQTPSHQVTQMGQEVILRCVPISNHLYFYWYRQILGQKVEFLVSFYNNEISEKSEIFDDQFSVERPDGSNFTLKIRSTKLEDSAMYFCASRGSDRTYEQYFGPGTRLTVT.

This clone showed up just a few times. This chain connects TRBV28 to TRBJ2-1; the D is unclear. The CDR3 loop spans 14 amino acids. Germline-derived CDR1 and CDR2 are MDHEN and SYDVKM. Trimming stripped 8 bases from V and 6 bases from J, with 17 bases between. CDR3 in DNA: TGTGCCAGCTGTAGCCAGCTCCCCATCAATGAGCAGTTCTTC. It yields the protein CASCSQLPINEQFF.

This chain links TRBV11-2 with TRBJ1-2; D might be TRBD1 (6 bases). The CDR3 loop spans 15 amino acids. V lost 3 bases to trimming and J lost 2 bases, with 13 bases between them. The germline gives CDR1 SGHAT, CDR2 FQNNGV. Here the CDR3 reads CASSLNGGINYGYTF. CDR3 coding DNA: TGTGCCAGCAGCTTGAATGGGGGCATCAACTATGGCTACACCTTC.

This sequence joins TRBV29-1 and TRBJ2-1; 12 nucleotides align to TRBD2. V was clipped by 7 bases and J by 0 bases; unmatched bases: 13. This CDR3 region has 18 residues. The germline V gene has CDR1 SQVTM and CDR2 ANQGSEA. CDR3: CSAKTGTSGYSSYNEQFF. In DNA, the CDR3 is TGCAGCGCGAAAACCGGGACTAGCGGGTATAGCTCCTACAATGAGCAGTTCTTC.

This clone was counted only a few times. Other DNA sequences within the sample encode an identical CDR3. The chain joins TRBV30 to TRBJ1-1; the D gene is possibly TRBD1 (6 bases). Germline V gives CDR1 GTSNPN, CDR2 SVGIG (reference sequence). This CDR3 comprises 13 residues. V lost 1 base and J lost 2, with 8 bases in between. For the CDR3, the DNA is TGTGCCTGGAGTGGACAGGTTAACACTGAAGCTTTCTTT. Translated, it gives CAWSGQVNTEAFF.

This clone has only a few counts. The V and J genes are TRBV28 and TRBJ2-7; 8 bases align to TRBD1. Unmatched junction bases numbered 6, after V lost 7 bases and J lost 7 bases. CDR1 and CDR2 (germline): MDHEN, SYDVKM. This CDR3 has 12 amino acids. The CDR3 sequence is CASTVDRAEQYF. Written as DNA, the CDR3 is TGTGCCAGCACTGTGGACAGGGCAGAGCAGTACTTC.

The V gene is TRBV30, the J gene TRBJ2-1, with TRBD2 matching over 7 bases. Germline assignment: CDR1 GTSNPN and CDR2 SVGIG (reference sequence). V shed 4 bases, J shed 8 bases, and the junction held 11 bases outside the gene matches. There are 14 residues in the CDR3. CDR3 protein: CAWKRAGARDEQFF. The CDR3 bases are TGTGCCTGGAAACGTGCGGGAGCTAGAGATGAGCAGTTCTTC.

The chain links TRBV29-1 to TRBJ2-7; 8 bases agree with TRBD2. V lost 0 bases and J lost 3; bases outside the gene matches: 4. The CDR3 extends over 14 amino acids. Germline CDR1 SQVTM, CDR2 ANQGSEA. The CDR3 DNA reads as TGCAGCGTTGAAGATCTGAGCGGGAGCTACGAGCAGTACTTC. This encodes CSVEDLSGSYEQYF.

This sequence joins TRBV28 and TRBJ2-7; D uncertain. Germline V lookup: CDR1 MDHEN, CDR2 SYDVKM. Trimming removed 6 bases from V and 0 bases from J, with 18 bases in between. This CDR3 has 16 amino acids. CDR3 residues: CASSPSDTYRSYEQYF. The CDR3, as DNA: TGTGCCAGCAGCCCCTCTGACACTTACCGCTCCTACGAGCAGTACTTC.

J is TRBJ1-1 and V is TRBV2; D possibly corresponds to TRBD1 (6 bases). Trimming removed 8 bases at V and 1 base at J, with 17 bases between. The germline V gene has CDR1 SNHLY and CDR2 FYNNEI. The CDR3 consists of 15 residues. CDR3 nucleotide sequence: TGTGCCAGCTATGAGGGGGGGGTGCAGAACACTGAAGCTTTCTTT. As protein: CASYEGGVQNTEAFF.

This clone was counted between two and nine times. V gene TRBV28 combines with J gene TRBJ2-7; TRBD2 matches 10 bases. CDR3 length: 16 residues. The germline gives CDR1 MDHEN, CDR2 SYDVKM. The junction had 15 bases not matched to a gene; V was cut back by 6 bases and J by 7 bases. The CDR3 region has the DNA TGTGCCAGCAGCAGGAGGGGTAGCGGGAGGTCGGGTGAGCAGTACTTC. It specifies CASSRRGSGRSGEQYF.

Only a few counts were recorded for this clone. The CDR3 here is CASSIDLRGYTGELFF. CDR3 nucleotides: TGTGCCAGTAGTATAGATCTGCGGGGCTACACCGGGGAGCTGTTTTTT. The chain links TRBV19 to TRBJ2-2, with a weak D call TRBD2 (6 bases). The V gene lost 0 bases and the J gene lost 3 bases, with 11 bases spanning the gap. The CDR3 covers 16 residues. CDR1 and CDR2 from the germline V gene are LNHDA and SQIVND (reference sequence).

This chain links TRBV7-9 with TRBJ1-2, with 7 positions matching TRBD1. J lost 7 bases, V lost 5 bases, and 16 bases had no gene match. Germline V CDR1 and CDR2: SEHNR, FQNEAQ (reference sequence). The CDR3 has 16 amino acids. CDR3 sequence (DNA): TGTGCCAGCAGCCCCTCCCGGGAAGACAGGGCCCTTGGCTACACCTTC. Protein product: CASSPSREDRALGYTF.

The chain uses TRBV5-1 and TRBJ2-5; possible D gene TRBD1, 5 bases. The CDR3 extends over 12 amino acids. The ends were cut back, 7 bases at V and 2 bases at J, with 9 bases in the middle. Germline V CDR1 and CDR2: SGHRS, YFSETQ. For the CDR3, the DNA is TGCGCCAGCGGACAAGGGCAAGAGACCCAGTACTTC. It specifies CASGQGQETQYF.

This sequence joins TRBV7-8 and TRBJ2-2; D is possibly TRBD1 (5 bases). This CDR3 comprises 13 residues. Germline CDR1 SGHVS, CDR2 FQNEAQ. The germline V and J ends were trimmed by 0 bases and 6 bases, with 5 bases remaining between them. The CDR3 DNA is TGTGCCAGCAGCTTAGCGGGGCCCGGGGAGCTGTTTTTT. Translation: CASSLAGPGELFF.